Shown below are 3 T cell receptor beta chains from a single sample sequenced in a study of T cell clonotyping in hematopoietic cell transplantation. The repertoire was sequenced with immunoSEQ multiplex PCR; TCRdb's copy has only in-frame clones and lacks some. The sample shows 9,900 or so clones, 77% of them seen only once. Specimen: PBMCs, collected 30 days after allogeneic stem cell transplant. These receptors all come from a female patient aged 40-50 years who had an allogeneic stem cell transplant from a related donor, so T cells may come from the graft donor. Some clones in this sample may be carry-over from other donors' samples.

This clone was observed a single time. This rearrangement joins TRBV10-1 to TRBJ1-1; D perhaps matches TRBD1 (6 bases). V lost 6 bases to trimming and J lost 6 bases, with 20 bases between them. CDR1 and CDR2 (germline): WNHNN, SYGVQD (reference sequence). CDR3 size: 15 residues. This chain's CDR3 is CASSDKQGGRAEAFF. The CDR3 DNA reads TGCGCCAGCAGCGATAAACAGGGAGGTAGGGCTGAAGCTTTCTTT.

This clone appeared a single time. CDR3 sequence reads: CASSQGLYNYGYTF. The CDR3, as DNA: TGTGCCAGCAGCCAAGGACTGTACAACTATGGCTACACCTTC. This rearrangement joins TRBV4-2 to TRBJ1-2; D not certain. CDR1 is LGHNA, CDR2 YNFKEQ, per germline. There are 14 residues in the CDR3. Trimming took 1 base from V and 2 from J, leaving 8 bases between them.

This chain joins TRBV7-8 and TRBJ1-4; D gene uncertain. Germline CDR1 reads SGHVS; CDR2 reads FQNEAQ. Trimming shortened V by 5 bases and J by 8 bases, and 18 bases separated the two germline ends. CDR3 length: 15 amino acids. CDR3 nucleotides: TGTGCCAGCAGCCCGTACCGGGCGGGGTGGGAAAAACTGTTTTTT. Translated, it gives CASSPYRAGWEKLFF.